Listed below are T cell receptor beta chains from one sample, sequenced in a study of cytomegalovirus exposure and HLA in healthy donors. Clones were sequenced by immunoSEQ multiplex PCR, and TCRdb holds only the in-frame ones, with some missing. The sample lists approximately 170,000 clones, 55% to 70% occurring once. Sequencing was done on a sample of PBMCs. Receptors originate from a woman aged 40 to 50 in good health and CMV-seropositive. CDR3s include the opening cysteine and the closing phenylalanine or tryptophan. Fields, in order: clone size, V gene, J gene, D gene, CDR3 protein, CDR3 DNA. D genes are given only for firm matches. Not every row has a clone size; where given, it reads once, few, many or a size class.

.	TRBV28	TRBJ1-5	.	CASSSPTDNQPQHF	TGTGCCAGCAGTTCCCCGACAGATAATCAGCCCCAGCATTTT
.	TRBV28	TRBJ2-7	TRBD1	CASSSPGQEPYEQYF	TGTGCCAGCAGTTCTCCGGGACAGGAGCCCTACGAGCAGTACTTC
.	TRBV7-9	TRBJ2-7	.	CASSSQSDEQYF	TGTGCCAGCAGCTCACAGAGTGACGAGCAGTACTTC
.	TRBV28	TRBJ1-2	.	CASNSNYGYTF	TGTGCCAGCAACTCTAACTATGGCTACACCTTC
few	TRBV4-2	TRBJ2-1	TRBD2	CASSPGRGDEQFF	TGTGCCAGCAGCCCTGGGAGGGGCGATGAGCAGTTCTTC
.	TRBV25-1	TRBJ1-5	TRBD1	CASSQGTGGNQPQHF	TGTGCCAGCAGCCAAGGGACAGGGGGAAACCAGCCCCAGCATTTT
.	TRBV5-5	TRBJ2-7	TRBD1	CASSFNLGTAFYEQYF	TGTGCCAGCAGCTTTAACCTCGGGACAGCCTTCTACGAGCAGTACTTC
.	TRBV25-1	TRBJ2-2	.	CASNSRGANTGELFF	TGTGCCAGCAACAGCAGGGGAGCAAACACCGGGGAGCTGTTTTTT
.	TRBV19	TRBJ2-4	.	CASSTLSNIQYF	TGTGCCAGTAGTACCCTCTCAAACATTCAGTACTTC
few	TRBV7-9	TRBJ1-5	TRBD1	CASSLGQGGGQPQHF	TGTGCCAGCAGCCTGGGACAGGGAGGGGGTCAGCCCCAGCATTTT
.	TRBV6-4	TRBJ1-2	TRBD1	CASSDGQGVYGYTF	TGTGCCAGCAGTGACGGACAGGGAGTCTATGGCTACACCTTC
few	TRBV6-6	TRBJ1-3	.	CASSYLGASGNTIYF	TGTGCCAGCAGTTACCTAGGGGCCTCTGGAAACACCATATATTTT
.	TRBV19	TRBJ1-4	.	CASSMRAGKGNEKLFF	TGTGCCAGTAGTATGAGGGCGGGCAAGGGTAATGAAAAACTGTTTTTT
.	TRBV4-2	TRBJ1-6	.	CASSQGFSRGPSPLHF	TGTGCCAGCAGCCAAGGATTTTCCAGGGGCCCCTCACCCCTCCACTTT
.	TRBV9	TRBJ2-6	TRBD2	CASSVEAVAGESGANVLTF	TGTGCCAGCAGCGTAGAGGCGGTAGCGGGAGAATCTGGGGCCAACGTCCTGACTTTC